Included here is one TCR beta chain sequence, with context. The antigen this receptor binds is unknown. Base qualities are missing; no much larger clone stands one base away. The source of the sample is a study of shared clonotypes between healthy human individuals (TCRdb year 2020). General notes on the study: The cohort comprised two women and a few men aged 18 to 49 years. To estimate repertoire size and how much clonotypes are shared between individuals, the study performed deep sequencing of blood TCR repertoires from a few healthy adults. Per donor, three plates each were used for CD4 naive and CD4 memory, two for CD8 naive, and one for CD8 memory. To increase sequencing depth and limit assay-specific biases, TCR repertoire library preparation and sequencing were carried out by different laboratories using diverse techniques. Leukapheresis yielded between about 0.9 and 9.5 billion PBMCs per donor. Points the paper makes about the study in general: Larger estimated clonotype richness was generally found for naive subsets than for memory subsets. Approximately 5% of naive CD4, approximately 3.7% of naive CD8, 2.3% of memory CD4, and over 0.35% of memory CD8 clonotypes were shared across several donors. Even with the large sequencing depth, rarefaction of the sorted-subset datasets indicated that sequencing was incomplete. Sampling was limited to blood, and TCR repertoires in tissue likely differ from TCR repertoires in blood. Based on pairwise subsampling, the degree of clonotype sharing among donors was expected to be affected by sequencing depth. The genetic and exposure-history diversity represented was limited by the small number of donors. Compared with non-shared clonotypes, clonotypes shared by all four sorted-subset donors had higher generation probabilities.

Using the deep immunoSEQ assay, multiplex PCR amplified TCR CDR3 regions from genomic DNA. Extracted genomic DNA from each cell subset was spread evenly across all wells of several immunoSEQ 96-well plates, with each plate serving as a replicate. For sorted subsets, each replicate PCR was loaded with approximately 0.2 ug genomic DNA, equivalent to 25,000 to 35,000 T cell genomes. The purified libraries were quantified using a Qubit 3.0 fluorometer, sized with a Bioanalyzer 2100, and then quantified again using the KAPA Library Quantification kit. Every immunoSEQ 96-well plate was sequenced on a dedicated single-read 150-cycle Illumina NextSeq 550 flow cell. In the authors' own workflow: Because the immunoSEQ output included only junctional sequences and no quality scores, the filtering could not be the same as the filtering used for full-length reads. Sequences were annotated with PyIR, a Python wrapper for IgBLAST v1.9, and V/J genes and CDR3 were assigned using IMGT germline references. Reads were removed for weak V/J assignments (E-value above 1e-6), missing CDR3, stop codons, out-of-frame junctions, or ambiguous translated residues. A V3J clonotype was defined by an identical inferred V gene, J gene, and CDR3 amino acid sequence. To compute the percentage overlap between repertoires, the number of shared unique clonotypes was divided by the size of the smaller repertoire. Repertoire richness was assessed with RTK rarefaction, the Chao1 estimator, and Recon v2.1 estimates of unobserved clonotypes. For all TCRbeta clonotypes obtained by the gDNA method from several donors, generation probabilities were computed with OLGA. The source is immuneACCESS, and TCRdb retained only in-frame sequences with V and J called. Part of the clones is not carried over; for the studies checked, unresolved V genes explain less than half of this, and the remainder is unexplained. That table is the source of V, J and clone size, and D and trimming were worked out from the DNA. A total of fewer than 1 million clones appear in this sample, roughly 96% of them only once. About 0.22% of the sample is taken by the ten largest.

For the CD8 naive samples, CD45RO-negative cells were positively selected for CCR7, yielding a CD45RA+CCR7+ population from which TemRA cells were excluded. Donors were healthy HIV-negative adults with no recently reported acute infections or vaccinations. Every donor was a Caucasian adult residing in Nashville, Tennessee, USA. Blood was obtained by leukapheresis, after which PBMCs were separated by Ficoll-Histopaque density gradient centrifugation and cryopreserved in liquid nitrogen vapor phase. Analytical flow cytometry was used to check the purity and quantity of each magnetically sorted T cell population. From each sorted fraction, genomic DNA was isolated and quantified by UV absorbance on a Nanodrop 2000c. Sequenced sample: naive CD8+ T cells sorted from blood. What the cell subset or site label conveys for this sample: CD45RA+CCR7+. The receptor was isolated from a man aged 25-40 years in good health.

The nucleotide sequence reads as follows: TGCGCCAGCAGCCAAGATTACGTCAACTATGGCTACACCTTC. Translated, this is CASSQDYVNYGYTF. Recombination linked TRBV4-1 to TRBJ1-2; the D gene remains uncertain. The CDR3 goes from the cysteine to the phenylalanine over 14 residues. Just CDR3 DNA is preserved here, 42 bases in frame from base 1. The germline V gene encodes CDR1 MGHRA and CDR2 YSYEKL. V is reduced by 0 bases and J by 2 bases, leaving a spacing of 7 bases between them.